The 16 T cell receptor beta chains below all came from one sample that was sequenced in a study of regulatory T cells in long-lasting Graves disease. For TCR beta, libraries came from iRepertoire HTBI primers and Arm-PCR of CDR3 regions. MiXCR was run by TCRdb on the multiplex PCR reads, yielding one entry per CDR3 protein. The table includes some 440,000 distinct CDR3 sequences, less than 25% detected once. Stated time point: persistent/refractory GD, antithyroid drugs over 5 years with positive TRAb. From RNA extracted from PBMCs, the TCR library was made. Sequenced material: peripheral blood mononuclear cells (PBMCs), taken when the disease was refractory, from a patient treated with antithyroid drugs. The receptors derive from a female donor with Graves disease.

The chain joins TRBV15 to TRBJ2-7, with 8 bases identical to TRBD2. The V gene end was trimmed by 0 bases and the J gene end by 3 bases; junction bases not matched to a gene: 10. Per germline, CDR1 LNHNV and CDR2 YYDKDF (reference sequence). The CDR3 length is 17 residues. The CDR3 bases are TGTGCCACCAGCAGAGACCCCCCGGGAGGGGCTAGCTACGAGCAGTACTTC. This encodes CATSRDPPGGASYEQYF.

This clonotype has more than one count but fewer than ten. The chain joins TRBV28 to TRBJ2-3; 10 nucleotides line up with TRBD2. The CDR3 spans 16 residues. J lost 2 bases, V lost 6 bases, and 8 bases had no gene match. Germline CDR1 reads MDHEN; CDR2 reads SYDVKM. This CDR3 reads CASSGLAGGHTDTQYF. For the CDR3, the DNA is TGTGCCAGCAGCGGTTTAGCGGGAGGCCACACAGATACGCAGTATTTT. The whole variable domain, filled in from reference TRBV28 and TRBJ2-3, reads DVKVTQSSRYLVKRTGEKVFLECVQDMDHENMFWYRQDPGLGLRLIYFSYDVKMKEKGDIPEGYSVSREKKERFSLILESASTNQTSMYLCASSGLAGGHTDTQYFGPGTRLTVL.

The chain carries TRBV5-1 and TRBJ1-3; no definite D call. V was clipped by 4 bases and J by 0 bases, with 14 bases between them. Per the germline V gene, CDR1 is SGHRS and CDR2 is YFSETQ. The CDR3 loop spans 16 amino acids. CDR3 sequence reads: CASSLLGGSSGNTIYF. The CDR3 nucleotides are TGCGCCAGCAGCCTCTTAGGAGGTAGCTCTGGAAACACCATATATTTT. Supplemented by reference TRBV5-1 and TRBJ1-3, the full variable domain reads KAGVTQTPRYLIKTRGQQVTLSCSPISGHRSVSWYQQTPGQGLQFLFEYFSETQRNKGNFPGRFSGRQFSNSRSEMNVSTLELGDSALYLCASSLLGGSSGNTIYFGEGSWLTVV.

This clonotype has at least ten counts. The V gene is TRBV3-1, the J gene TRBJ2-5; D unclear. V lost 3 bases to trimming and J lost 2 bases, with 4 bases between them. There are 12 residues in the CDR3. Germline lookup yields CDR1 LGHDT and CDR2 YNNKEL (reference sequence). CDR3: CASSHSQETQYF. In nucleotides, the CDR3 is TGTGCCAGCAGCCACTCTCAAGAGACCCAGTACTTC.

This clonotype was seen at least ten times. The chain employs TRBV6-1 and TRBJ2-7; 8 bases map to TRBD2. V shed 6 bases, J shed 4 bases, and the junction held 11 bases outside the gene matches. The germline V gene has CDR1 MNHNS and CDR2 SASEGT. The CDR3 loop spans 15 amino acids. The CDR3 here is CASRESLAEMYEQYF. CDR3 DNA: TGTGCCAGCAGGGAGTCACTAGCGGAGATGTACGAGCAGTACTTC.

This chain links TRBV29-1 with TRBJ2-7; 7 bases map to TRBD1. Trimming took 7 bases from V and 3 from J; bases not matched to a gene: 9. CDR3 length: 13 residues. From germline, CDR1 is SQVTM and CDR2 ANQGSEA. CDR3 region: CSASDRRNYEQYF. CDR3 nucleotide sequence: TGCAGCGCCTCGGACAGGAGAAACTACGAGCAGTACTTC.

A note on this clonotype: A much larger clone is a single base away; this may be a read error. V usage is TRBV28 and J usage is TRBJ1-1; 7 positions agree with TRBD1. CDR3 size: 16 residues. The germline CDR1 and CDR2 sequences are MDHEN and SYDVKM. CDR3 sequence: CASRGQLSLRNTEASF. The CDR3, as DNA: TGTGCCAGCAGGGGACAGCTATCACTAAGGAACACTGAAGCTTCCTTT.

This chain joins TRBV19 and TRBJ2-2; weak D call: TRBD1 (7 bases). V shed 5 bases and J shed 5 bases, with 33 bases lying between them. Germline-derived CDR1 and CDR2 are LNHDA and SQIVND (reference sequence). This CDR3 is 21 amino acids long. The CDR3 reads CASSLRDRRDSSMRYTGELFF. CDR3 DNA sequence: TGTGCCAGTAGTCTCCGGGACAGACGGGACTCCTCTATGCGATATACCGGGGAGCTGTTTTTT.

This clonotype was recorded once. The gene calls are TRBV6-1 and TRBJ2-3; the D is unclear. V lost 8 bases, J lost 4 bases, and 13 bases lay in between. CDR3 length: 13 residues. CDR1 is MNHNS and CDR2 is SASEGT in the germline V gene. Here the CDR3 DNA reads TGTGCCAGCGGGCCGCTTTCGGCAGATACGCAGTATTTT. Translating it yields CASGPLSADTQYF.

This rearrangement joins TRBV24-1 to TRBJ1-5; D remains ambiguous. Trimming left V 4 bases short and J 2 bases short, with 17 bases between. This CDR3 has 17 residues. In germline, CDR1 is KGHDR, CDR2 SFDVKD. The chain's CDR3 is CATSESPVGSRNQPQHF. CDR3 nucleotides: TGTGCCACCAGTGAATCCCCGGTGGGGAGTCGCAATCAGCCCCAGCATTTT.

Ten or more counts support this clonotype. CDR3 DNA sequence: TGTGCCACCAGTGATTTAACTCCCTTCGGCGGGACCCAGTACTTC. Its translation: CATSDLTPFGGTQYF. The chain carries TRBV24-1 and TRBJ2-5, with D unresolved. Germline V lookup: CDR1 KGHDR, CDR2 SFDVKD. The CDR3 is 15 amino acids. V lost 1 base to trimming and J lost 7 bases, with 15 bases between them.

The chain has TRBV28 and TRBJ2-5, with no clear D. The CDR3 consists of 13 residues. V was trimmed by 6 bases and J by 4 bases, leaving 12 bases between them. Germline loops: CDR1 MDHEN, CDR2 SYDVKM. The DNA of the CDR3 is TGTGCCAGCAGAAAGGGCAGGCGAGAGACCCAGTACTTC. Translated: CASRKGRRETQYF.

The CDR3 loop reads CAWSVNGGRKTQYF. Here the CDR3 DNA reads TGTGCCTGGAGTGTAAACGGGGGCAGAAAGACCCAGTACTTC. The chain is built from TRBV30 and TRBJ2-5; D might be TRBD1 or TRBD2, each matching 6 bases. CDR3 length: 14 amino acids. Germline V gene lookup returns CDR1 GTSNPN and CDR2 SVGIG (reference sequence). Trimming removed 0 bases from V and 6 bases from J, with 14 bases in between.

The chain is built from TRBV3-1 and TRBJ2-7; TRBD2 aligns across 9 bases. This CDR3 region has 15 residues. With 1 base clipped from V and 2 bases from J, the junction kept 3 bases outside the gene matches. Looked up from germline, CDR1 is LGHDT and CDR2 is YNNKEL (reference sequence). Here the CDR3 DNA reads TGTGCCAGCAGCCAAGTTTGGACTAGCGCCTACGAGCAGTACTTC. It specifies CASSQVWTSAYEQYF.

V is TRBV14 and J is TRBJ2-7; tentative D call: TRBD2 (7 bases). Per the germline V gene, CDR1 is SGHDN and CDR2 is FVKESK. There are 15 residues in the CDR3. V was pared by 4 bases and J by 3 bases, with 16 bases between. The CDR3 protein is CASSPPGGRFYEQYF. Written as DNA, the CDR3 is TGTGCCAGCAGCCCTCCCGGGGGGCGCTTCTACGAGCAGTACTTC. Supplemented by reference TRBV14 and TRBJ2-7, the full variable domain reads EAGVTQFPSHSVIEKGQTVTLRCDPISGHDNLYWYRRVMGKEIKFLLHFVKESKQDESGMPNNRFLAERTGGTYSTLKVQPAELEDSGVYFCASSPPGGRFYEQYFGPGTRLTVT.

This clonotype has at least ten counts. The J gene is TRBJ1-1, the V gene TRBV7-9; TRBD1 might be the D (5 bases). The V gene lost 1 base and the J gene lost 11 bases, with 11 bases spanning the gap. Germline lookup yields CDR1 SEHNR and CDR2 FQNEAQ (reference sequence). CDR3 size: 12 residues. CDR3 sequence: CASSLGDSRAFF. CDR3 DNA sequence: TGTGCCAGCAGCTTAGGGGACTCTCGGGCTTTCTTT.